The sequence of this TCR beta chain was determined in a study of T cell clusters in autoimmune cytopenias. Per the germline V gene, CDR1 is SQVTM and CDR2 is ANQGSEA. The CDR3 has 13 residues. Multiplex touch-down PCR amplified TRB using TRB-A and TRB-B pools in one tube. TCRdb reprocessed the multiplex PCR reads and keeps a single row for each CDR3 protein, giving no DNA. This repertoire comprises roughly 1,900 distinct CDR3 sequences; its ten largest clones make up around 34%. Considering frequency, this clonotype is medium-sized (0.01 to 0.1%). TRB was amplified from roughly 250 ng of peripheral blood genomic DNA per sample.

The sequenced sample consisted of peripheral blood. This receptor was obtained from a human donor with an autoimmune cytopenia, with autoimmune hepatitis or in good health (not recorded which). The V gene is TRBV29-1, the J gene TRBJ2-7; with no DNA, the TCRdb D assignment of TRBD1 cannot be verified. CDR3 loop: CSVLLLVGETQYF.